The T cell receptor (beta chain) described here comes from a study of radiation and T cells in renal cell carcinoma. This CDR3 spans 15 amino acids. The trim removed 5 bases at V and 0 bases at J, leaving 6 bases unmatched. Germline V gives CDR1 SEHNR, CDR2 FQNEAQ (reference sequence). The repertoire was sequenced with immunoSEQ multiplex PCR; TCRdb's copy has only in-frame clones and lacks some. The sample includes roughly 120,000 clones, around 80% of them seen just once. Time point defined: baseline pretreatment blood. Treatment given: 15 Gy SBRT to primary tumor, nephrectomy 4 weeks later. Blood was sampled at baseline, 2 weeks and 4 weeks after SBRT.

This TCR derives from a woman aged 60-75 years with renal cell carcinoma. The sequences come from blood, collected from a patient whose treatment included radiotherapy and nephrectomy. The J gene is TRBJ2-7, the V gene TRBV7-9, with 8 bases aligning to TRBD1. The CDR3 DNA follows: TGTGCCAGCAGCCCATCGGGACAGGACTCCTACGAGCAGTACTTC. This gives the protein CASSPSGQDSYEQYF.